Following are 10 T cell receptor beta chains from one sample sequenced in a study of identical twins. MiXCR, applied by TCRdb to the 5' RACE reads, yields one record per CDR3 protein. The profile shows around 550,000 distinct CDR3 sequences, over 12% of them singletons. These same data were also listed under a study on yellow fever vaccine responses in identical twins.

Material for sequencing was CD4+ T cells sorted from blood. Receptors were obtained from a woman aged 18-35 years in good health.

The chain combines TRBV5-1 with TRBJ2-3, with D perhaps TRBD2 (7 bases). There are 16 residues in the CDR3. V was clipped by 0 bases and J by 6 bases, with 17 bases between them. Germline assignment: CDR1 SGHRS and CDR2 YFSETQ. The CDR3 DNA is TGCGCCAGCAGCTTGGTGTCCCGAGGGGGGGTGGATACGCAGTATTTT. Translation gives CASSLVSRGGVDTQYF.

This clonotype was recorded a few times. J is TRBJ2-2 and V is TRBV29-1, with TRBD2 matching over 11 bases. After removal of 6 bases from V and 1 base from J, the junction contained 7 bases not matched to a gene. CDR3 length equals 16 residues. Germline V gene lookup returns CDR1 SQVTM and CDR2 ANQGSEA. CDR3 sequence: CSVPISGRVNTGELFF. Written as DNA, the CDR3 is TGCAGCGTACCTATTAGCGGGAGGGTGAACACCGGGGAGCTGTTTTTT.

The CDR3: CASHPRGANSPLHF. CDR3 coding DNA: TGTGCCAGCCACCCGCGGGGGGCCAATTCACCCCTCCACTTT. This chain links TRBV6-1 with TRBJ1-6, with D possibly TRBD1 on 6 matching bases. This CDR3 is built from 14 residues. V gave up 8 bases and J gave up 7 bases, with 15 bases separating them. Germline V gene lookup returns CDR1 MNHNS and CDR2 SASEGT.

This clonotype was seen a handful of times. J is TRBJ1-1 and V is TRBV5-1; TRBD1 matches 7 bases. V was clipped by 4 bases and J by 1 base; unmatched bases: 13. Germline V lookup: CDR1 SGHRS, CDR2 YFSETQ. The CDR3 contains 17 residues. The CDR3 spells CASSPLGQARWNTEAFF. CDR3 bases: TGCGCCAGCAGCCCCCTCGGACAGGCCAGGTGGAACACTGAAGCTTTCTTT.

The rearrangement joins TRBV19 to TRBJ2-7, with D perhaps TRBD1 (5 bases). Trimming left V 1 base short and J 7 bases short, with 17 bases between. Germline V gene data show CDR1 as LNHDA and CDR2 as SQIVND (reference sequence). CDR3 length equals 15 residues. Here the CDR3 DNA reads TGTGCCAGTAGTATAGGTTGGAAAGGGGTGGTGGAGCAGTACTTC. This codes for CASSIGWKGVVEQYF.

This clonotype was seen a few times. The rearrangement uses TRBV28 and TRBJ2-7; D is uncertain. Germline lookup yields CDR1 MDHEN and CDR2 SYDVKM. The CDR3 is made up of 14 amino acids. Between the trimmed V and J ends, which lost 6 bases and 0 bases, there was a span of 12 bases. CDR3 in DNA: TGTGCCAGCAGCTCCCCTGGGGTCTCCTACGAGCAGTACTTC. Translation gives CASSSPGVSYEQYF.

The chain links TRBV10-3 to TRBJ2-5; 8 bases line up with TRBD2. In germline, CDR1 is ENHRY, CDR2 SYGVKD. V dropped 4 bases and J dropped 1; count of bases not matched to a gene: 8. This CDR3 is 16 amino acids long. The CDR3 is CAISVSRGGLQETQYF. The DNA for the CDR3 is TGTGCCATCAGTGTATCTCGCGGGGGGCTCCAAGAGACCCAGTACTTC.

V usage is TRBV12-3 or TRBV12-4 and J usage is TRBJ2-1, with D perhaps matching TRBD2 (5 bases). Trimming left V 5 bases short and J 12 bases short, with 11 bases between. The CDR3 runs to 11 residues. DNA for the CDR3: TGTGCCAGCAGTGGAGGCTCCCCGCAGTTCTTC. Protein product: CASSGGSPQFF.

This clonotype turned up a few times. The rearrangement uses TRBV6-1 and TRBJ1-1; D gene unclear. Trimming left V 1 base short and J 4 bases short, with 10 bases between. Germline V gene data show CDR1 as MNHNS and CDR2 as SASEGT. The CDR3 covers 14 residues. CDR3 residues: CASSEVPAGTEAFF. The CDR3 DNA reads TGTGCCAGCAGTGAAGTCCCGGCAGGCACTGAAGCTTTCTTT.

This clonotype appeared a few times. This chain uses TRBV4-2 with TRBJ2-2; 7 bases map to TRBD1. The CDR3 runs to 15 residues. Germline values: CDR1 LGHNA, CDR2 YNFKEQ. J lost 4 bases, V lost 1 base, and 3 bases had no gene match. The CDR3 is CASSQGDSGTGELFF. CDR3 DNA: TGTGCCAGCAGCCAAGGGGACAGTGGCACCGGGGAGCTGTTTTTT.